These T cell receptor beta chains were read from a single sample in a study of control samples from healthy donors and cancer patients. Profiled with immunoSEQ multiplex PCR; TCRdb holds only in-frame clones, not every one. The sample lists some 44,000 clones, around 70% occurring once. The source material was formalin-fixed, paraffin-embedded tissue. These receptors all stem from a male donor with melanoma. Each CDR3 is given with its conserved first and last residue. D genes are given only for firm matches. Only some rows state a clone size, as once, few, many or a class for expanded clones.

V gene: TRBV19
D gene: TRBD1
clone size: NA
CDR3 length: 12
J gene: TRBJ2-1
CDR3 DNA: TGTGCCAGTAGTCCCCGGGACAGCAAGCAGTTCTTC
CDR3 protein: CASSPRDSKQFF

V gene: TRBV5-1
D gene: NA
clone size: NA
CDR3 length: 16
J gene: TRBJ2-3
CDR3 DNA: TGCGCCAGCAGCTCCCTAACTAGAGGCAGCACAGATACGCAGTATTTT
CDR3 protein: CASSSLTRGSTDTQYF

V gene: TRBV6-2/TRBV6-3
D gene: TRBD1
clone size: NA
CDR3 length: 18
J gene: TRBJ2-2
CDR3 DNA: TGTGCCAGCAGTCGTCCCGGGACAGGGGCGGGGAACACCGGGGAGCTGTTTTTT
CDR3 protein: CASSRPGTGAGNTGELFF

V gene: TRBV24-1
D gene: TRBD1
clone size: NA
CDR3 length: 15
J gene: TRBJ2-5
CDR3 DNA: TGTGCCACTAGTGACCTACAGGGGGCTAGGGAGACCCAGTACTTC
CDR3 protein: CATSDLQGARETQYF

V gene: TRBV2
D gene: TRBD2
clone size: NA
CDR3 length: 16
J gene: TRBJ2-7
CDR3 DNA: TGTGCCAGCAGTATGCGACTAGCGAGAGGGGGGTACGAGCAGTACTTC
CDR3 protein: CASSMRLARGGYEQYF

V gene: TRBV7-2
D gene: NA
clone size: once
CDR3 length: 13
J gene: TRBJ2-1
CDR3 DNA: TGTGCCAGCAGCTTCCGATATTACAATGAGCAGTTCTTC
CDR3 protein: CASSFRYYNEQFF

V gene: TRBV11-2
D gene: TRBD2
clone size: few
CDR3 length: 15
J gene: TRBJ2-7
CDR3 DNA: TGTGCCAGCAGGAAGACTAGCGGGAGTTCCTACGAGCAGTACTTC
CDR3 protein: CASRKTSGSSYEQYF

V gene: TRBV6-5
D gene: TRBD1
clone size: NA
CDR3 length: 12
J gene: TRBJ2-5
CDR3 DNA: TGTGCCAGCAGCGGGACAGGGGAGGCCCAGTACTTC
CDR3 protein: CASSGTGEAQYF

V gene: TRBV28
D gene: TRBD2
clone size: NA
CDR3 length: 14
J gene: TRBJ2-3
CDR3 DNA: TGTGCCAGCAGTTTGCGTCTAGCGGGAGATACGCAGTATTTT
CDR3 protein: CASSLRLAGDTQYF

V gene: TRBV6-2/TRBV6-3
D gene: NA
clone size: NA
CDR3 length: 14
J gene: TRBJ2-5
CDR3 DNA: TGTGCCAGCAGTTACTCGAGTCAGGGAGGGACCCAGTACTTC
CDR3 protein: CASSYSSQGGTQYF

V gene: TRBV18
D gene: NA
clone size: NA
CDR3 length: 15
J gene: TRBJ1-5
CDR3 DNA: TGTGCCAGCTCACCACCGATGACAGTGGGCCAGCCCCAGCATTTT
CDR3 protein: CASSPPMTVGQPQHF

V gene: TRBV5-1
D gene: TRBD1
clone size: few
CDR3 length: 15
J gene: TRBJ2-1
CDR3 DNA: TGCGCCAGCGGCGTCGGGGACAGGGGACACAATGAGCAGTTCTTC
CDR3 protein: CASGVGDRGHNEQFF

V gene: TRBV9
D gene: NA
clone size: NA
CDR3 length: 11
J gene: TRBJ2-3
CDR3 DNA: TGTGCCAGCAGCGTAGGAGATACGCAGTATTTT
CDR3 protein: CASSVGDTQYF

V gene: TRBV7-9
D gene: NA
clone size: NA
CDR3 length: 13
J gene: TRBJ2-7
CDR3 DNA: TGTGCCAGCAGCTTAGGGCAGGGTCACGAGCAGTACTTC
CDR3 protein: CASSLGQGHEQYF

V gene: TRBV21-1
D gene: NA
clone size: few
CDR3 length: 13
J gene: TRBJ1-1
CDR3 DNA: TGTGCCAGCAGCACGGACAGGGACACTGAAGCTTTCTTT
CDR3 protein: CASSTDRDTEAFF

V gene: TRBV18
D gene: TRBD2
clone size: NA
CDR3 length: 16
J gene: TRBJ2-2
CDR3 DNA: TGTGCCAGCTCACAAGGACTAGCGGGAAACACCGGGGAGCTGTTTTTT
CDR3 protein: CASSQGLAGNTGELFF

V gene: TRBV7-7
D gene: TRBD2
clone size: NA
CDR3 length: 16
J gene: TRBJ2-5
CDR3 DNA: TGTGCCAGCAGCCCAATCTCAGCGGGAGGGCAAGAGACCCAGTACTTC
CDR3 protein: CASSPISAGGQETQYF

V gene: TRBV30
D gene: NA
clone size: NA
CDR3 length: 12
J gene: TRBJ2-5
CDR3 DNA: TGTGCCTGGATTGGGGCCCCAGAGACCCAGTACTTC
CDR3 protein: CAWIGAPETQYF

V gene: TRBV3-1/TRBV3-2
D gene: NA
clone size: NA
CDR3 length: 15
J gene: TRBJ2-2
CDR3 DNA: TGTGCCAGCAGCCCCTCCTCTAGTGAGGCCGGGGAGCTGTTTTTT
CDR3 protein: CASSPSSSEAGELFF

V gene: TRBV7-3
D gene: NA
clone size: few
CDR3 length: 14
J gene: TRBJ1-6
CDR3 DNA: TGTGCCAGCAGCTCGGGGGATAAGGCGGCGACCCTCCACTTT
CDR3 protein: CASSSGDKAATLHF

V gene: TRBV11-2
D gene: NA
clone size: NA
CDR3 length: 15
J gene: TRBJ2-2
CDR3 DNA: TGTGCCAGCTGGAACGGCGGGGTGAACACCGGGGAGCTGTTTTTT
CDR3 protein: CASWNGGVNTGELFF

V gene: TRBV29-1
D gene: TRBD1
clone size: NA
CDR3 length: 12
J gene: TRBJ2-5
CDR3 DNA: TGCAGCGTTCTAGGGACAGGGGGGGTCCAGTACTTC
CDR3 protein: CSVLGTGGVQYF

V gene: TRBV6-6
D gene: NA
clone size: NA
CDR3 length: 13
J gene: TRBJ2-1
CDR3 DNA: TGTGCCAGCAGTCCTGGGCCTAAAGCCGGGCAGTTCTTC
CDR3 protein: CASSPGPKAGQFF

V gene: TRBV6-6
D gene: TRBD2
clone size: NA
CDR3 length: 13
J gene: TRBJ2-1
CDR3 DNA: TGTGCCACCGGACTAGCCGACTACAATGAGCAGTTCTTC
CDR3 protein: CATGLADYNEQFF